These T cell receptor beta chains were read from a single sample in a study of identical twins. TCRdb independently ran MiXCR on the 5' RACE reads; one entry per CDR3 protein. Found here are just over 450,000 distinct CDR3 sequences, approximately 15% of them singletons; the top ten hold approximately 0.52%. These data also formed part of another study, on yellow fever vaccine responses in identical twins.

The specimen was CD4+ T cells sorted from blood. The receptors here all came from a woman in her late teens or twenties in good health. Both conserved end residues are part of each CDR3. A D gene is named only where the DNA matches it firmly. The size entry is marked missing in some rows and otherwise reads once, few, many or a size class.

V: TRBV7-9; D: TRBD1; J: TRBJ1-2; size: few; DNA: TGTGCCAGCAGCTTATCCGGGACAGGGTACGGCTACACCTTC; CDR3: CASSLSGTGYGYTF
V: TRBV5-6; D: TRBD1; J: TRBJ1-6; size: .; DNA: TGTGCCAGCAGCTTGGCAGGGGGCGAGGACACTTCACCCCTCCACTTT; CDR3: CASSLAGGEDTSPLHF
V: TRBV27; D: .; J: TRBJ2-7; size: .; DNA: TGTGCCAGCAGTTCCCGTATGTCCACAGGGACCCGCCCCTACGAGCAGTACTTC; CDR3: CASSSRMSTGTRPYEQYF
V: TRBV3-1; D: .; J: TRBJ2-5; size: .; DNA: TGTGCCAGCAGCCAAGTGGGGCAGGCGGAGACCCAGTACTTC; CDR3: CASSQVGQAETQYF
V: TRBV7-2; D: .; J: TRBJ2-7; size: few; DNA: TGTGCCAGCAGCTTAACTCCGTCCTACGAGCAGTACTTC; CDR3: CASSLTPSYEQYF
V: TRBV2; D: TRBD2; J: TRBJ2-1; size: few; DNA: TGTGCCACCCAAGGACTAGCGGGAGTTCTCTACAATGAGCAGTTCTTC; CDR3: CATQGLAGVLYNEQFF
V: TRBV20-1; D: .; J: TRBJ2-4; size: few; DNA: TGCAGTGCTAGGGGGGCTAGCGTAGCCAAAAACATTCAGTACTTC; CDR3: CSARGASVAKNIQYF
V: TRBV28; D: TRBD1; J: TRBJ1-1; size: few; DNA: TGTGCCAGCAGTTCTACCGGGACAGGCAAGGGGACTGAAGCTTTCTTT; CDR3: CASSSTGTGKGTEAFF
V: TRBV20-1; D: TRBD2; J: TRBJ2-2; size: few; DNA: TGCAGTGCTAGAGATCATTTGACTAGCGGGAGTAGGAACACCGGGGAGCTGTTTTTT; CDR3: CSARDHLTSGSRNTGELFF
V: TRBV18; D: TRBD1; J: TRBJ2-3; size: .; DNA: TGTGCCAGCTCCTGGACAGGATTCACAGATACGCAGTATTTT; CDR3: CASSWTGFTDTQYF
V: TRBV4-3; D: .; J: TRBJ1-1; size: many; DNA: TGCGCCAGCAGCCAAGAACAGGGCCTAGGGGAAGCTTTCTTT; CDR3: CASSQEQGLGEAFF
V: TRBV6-5; D: .; J: TRBJ1-3; size: .; DNA: TGTGCCAGCAGTTACTTGGCAGGCACTGGAAACACCATATATTTT; CDR3: CASSYLAGTGNTIYF
V: TRBV12-3/TRBV12-4; D: .; J: TRBJ1-5; size: few; DNA: TGTGCCAGCAGTTTAGAGGGGTTTCAGCCCCAGCATTTT; CDR3: CASSLEGFQPQHF
V: TRBV10-2; D: .; J: TRBJ2-1; size: few; DNA: TGCGCCAGCAGAGTTCTAGAGCTCGGTCAGCAGTTCTTC; CDR3: CASRVLELGQQFF